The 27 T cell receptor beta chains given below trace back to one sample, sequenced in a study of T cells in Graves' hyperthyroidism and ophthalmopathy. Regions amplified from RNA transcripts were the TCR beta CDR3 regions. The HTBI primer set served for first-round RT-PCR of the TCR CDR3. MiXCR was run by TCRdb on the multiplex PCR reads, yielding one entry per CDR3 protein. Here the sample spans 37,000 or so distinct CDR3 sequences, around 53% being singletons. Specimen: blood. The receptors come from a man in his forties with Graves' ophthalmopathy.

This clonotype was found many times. CDR3 nucleotides: TGTGCCAGCAGTTACGGGGAGGGGGCGGGCTACACCTTC. It encodes CASSYGEGAGYTF. The rearrangement uses TRBV6-5 and TRBJ1-2; 7 bases agree with TRBD1. There are 13 residues in the CDR3. V lost 2 bases and J lost 8; bases outside the gene matches: 5. Per germline, CDR1 MNHEY and CDR2 SVGAGI.

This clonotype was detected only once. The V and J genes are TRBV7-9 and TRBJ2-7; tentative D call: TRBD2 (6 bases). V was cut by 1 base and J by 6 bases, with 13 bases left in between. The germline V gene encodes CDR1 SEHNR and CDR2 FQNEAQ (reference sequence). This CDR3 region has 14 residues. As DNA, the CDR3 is TGTGCCAGCAGCTTAGGACGGACTATAATCGAGCAGTACTTC. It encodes CASSLGRTIIEQYF.

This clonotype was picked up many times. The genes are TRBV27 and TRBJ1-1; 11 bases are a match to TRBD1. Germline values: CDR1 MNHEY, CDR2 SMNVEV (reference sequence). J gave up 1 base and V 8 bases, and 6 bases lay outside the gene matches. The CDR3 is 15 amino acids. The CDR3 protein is CASPVGTGGNTEAFF. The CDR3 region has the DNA TGTGCCAGCCCGGTGGGGACAGGGGGGAACACTGAAGCTTTCTTT.

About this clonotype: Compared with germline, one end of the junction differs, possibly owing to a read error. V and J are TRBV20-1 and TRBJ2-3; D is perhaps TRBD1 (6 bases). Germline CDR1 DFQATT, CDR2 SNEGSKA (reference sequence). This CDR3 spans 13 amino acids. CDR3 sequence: CSAMQGSTDTQCF. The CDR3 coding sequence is TGCAGTGCTATGCAGGGGAGCACAGATACTCAGTGTTTT.

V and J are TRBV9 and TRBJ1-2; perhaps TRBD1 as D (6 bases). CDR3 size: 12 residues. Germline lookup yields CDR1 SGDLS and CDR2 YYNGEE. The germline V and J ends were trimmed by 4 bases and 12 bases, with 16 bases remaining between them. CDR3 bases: TGTGCCAGCAGCACCTCAGGGGTCGGAAACACCTTC. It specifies CASSTSGVGNTF.

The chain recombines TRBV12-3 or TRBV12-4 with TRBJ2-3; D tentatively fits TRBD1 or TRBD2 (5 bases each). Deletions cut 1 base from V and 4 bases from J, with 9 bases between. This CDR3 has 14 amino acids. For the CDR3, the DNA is TGTGCCAGCAGTTTAGTTCAGGGACCAGATACGCAGTATTTT. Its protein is CASSLVQGPDTQYF.

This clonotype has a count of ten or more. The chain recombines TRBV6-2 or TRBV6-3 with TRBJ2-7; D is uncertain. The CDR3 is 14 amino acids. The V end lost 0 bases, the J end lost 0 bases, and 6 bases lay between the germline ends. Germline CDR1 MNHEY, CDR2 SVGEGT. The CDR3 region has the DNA TGTGCCAGCAGTTACTCGGCTAGCTCCTACGAGCAGTACTTC. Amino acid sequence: CASSYSASSYEQYF.

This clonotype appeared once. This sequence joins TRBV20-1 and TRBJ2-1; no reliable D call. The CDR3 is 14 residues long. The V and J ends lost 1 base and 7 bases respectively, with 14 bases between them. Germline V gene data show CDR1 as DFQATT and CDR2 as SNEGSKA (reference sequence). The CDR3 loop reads CSARGVGWDNEQFF. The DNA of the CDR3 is TGCAGTGCTAGAGGGGTGGGGTGGGATAATGAGCAGTTCTTC.

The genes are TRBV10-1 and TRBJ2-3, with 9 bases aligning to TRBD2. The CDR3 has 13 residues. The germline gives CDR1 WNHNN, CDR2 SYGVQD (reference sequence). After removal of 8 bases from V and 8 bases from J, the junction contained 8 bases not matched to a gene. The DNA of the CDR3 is TGCGCCAGCGGTCTAGCGGGAAGCGGTACGCAGTATTTT. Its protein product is CASGLAGSGTQYF.

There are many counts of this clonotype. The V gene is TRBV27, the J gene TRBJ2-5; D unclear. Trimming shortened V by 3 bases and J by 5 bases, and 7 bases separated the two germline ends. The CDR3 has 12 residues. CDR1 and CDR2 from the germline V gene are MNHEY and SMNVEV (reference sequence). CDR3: CASSFNGETQYF. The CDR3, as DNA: TGTGCCAGCAGTTTTAATGGGGAGACCCAGTACTTC.

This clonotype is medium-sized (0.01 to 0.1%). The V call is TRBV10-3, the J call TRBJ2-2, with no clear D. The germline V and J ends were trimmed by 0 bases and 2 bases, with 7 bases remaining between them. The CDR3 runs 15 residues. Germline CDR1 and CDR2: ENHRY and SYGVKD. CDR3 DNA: TGTGCCATCAGTGAGTCCCTGATCAACACCGGGGAGCTGTTTTTT. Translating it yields CAISESLINTGELFF.

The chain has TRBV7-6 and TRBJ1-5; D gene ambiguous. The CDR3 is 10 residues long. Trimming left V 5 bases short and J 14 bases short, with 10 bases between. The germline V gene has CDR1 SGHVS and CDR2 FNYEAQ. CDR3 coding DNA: TGTGCCAGCAGCGGAGGAGCCGAGCATTTT. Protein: CASSGGAEHF.

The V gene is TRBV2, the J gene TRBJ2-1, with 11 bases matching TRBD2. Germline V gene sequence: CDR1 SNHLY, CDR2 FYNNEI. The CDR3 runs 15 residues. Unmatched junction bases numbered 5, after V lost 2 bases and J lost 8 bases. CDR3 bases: TGTGCCAGCAGTGAACTGCTAGCGGGGGGCGATGAGCAGTTCTTC. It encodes CASSELLAGGDEQFF.

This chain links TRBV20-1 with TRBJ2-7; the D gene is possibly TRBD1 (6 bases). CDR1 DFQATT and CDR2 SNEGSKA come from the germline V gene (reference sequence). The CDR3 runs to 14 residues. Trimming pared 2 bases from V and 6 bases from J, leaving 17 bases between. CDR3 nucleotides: TGCAGTGCTAGATGGCAGGCTGGGGGCGGCGAGCAGTACTTC. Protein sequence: CSARWQAGGGEQYF.

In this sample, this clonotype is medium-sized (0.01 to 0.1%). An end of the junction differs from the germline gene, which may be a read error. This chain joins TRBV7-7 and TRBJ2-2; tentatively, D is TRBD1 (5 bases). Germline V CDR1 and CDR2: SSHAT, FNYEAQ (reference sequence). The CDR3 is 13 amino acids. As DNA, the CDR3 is TGTGCTAGCAGCCCGACAGTCACCGGGGAGCTGTTTTTT. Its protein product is CASSPTVTGELFF.

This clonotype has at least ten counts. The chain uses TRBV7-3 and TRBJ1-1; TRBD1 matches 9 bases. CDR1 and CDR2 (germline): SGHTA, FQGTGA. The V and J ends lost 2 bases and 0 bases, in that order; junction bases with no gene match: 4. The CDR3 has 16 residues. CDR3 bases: TGTGCCAGCAGCTTAGGGACAGGGCTGGTGAACACTGAAGCTTTCTTT. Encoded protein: CASSLGTGLVNTEAFF.

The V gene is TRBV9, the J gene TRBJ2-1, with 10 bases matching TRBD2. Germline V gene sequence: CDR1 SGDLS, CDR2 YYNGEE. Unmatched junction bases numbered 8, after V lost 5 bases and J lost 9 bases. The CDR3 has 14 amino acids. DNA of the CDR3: TGTGCCAGCAGTGAAGCGGGAGGGCCCAGTGAGCAGTTCTTC. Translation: CASSEAGGPSEQFF.

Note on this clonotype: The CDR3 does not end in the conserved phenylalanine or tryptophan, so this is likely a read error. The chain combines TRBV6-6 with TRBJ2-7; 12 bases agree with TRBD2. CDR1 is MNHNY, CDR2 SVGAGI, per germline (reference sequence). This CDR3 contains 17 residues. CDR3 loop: CASSYPRASGRAYEQYC. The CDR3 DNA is TGTGCCAGCAGTTACCCTAGGGCTAGCGGGAGGGCCTACGAACAGTACTGC.

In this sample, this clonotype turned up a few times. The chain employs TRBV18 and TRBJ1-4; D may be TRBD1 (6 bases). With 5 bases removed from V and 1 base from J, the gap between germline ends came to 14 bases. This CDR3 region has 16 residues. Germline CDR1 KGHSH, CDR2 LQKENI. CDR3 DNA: TGTGCCAGCTCATCGCGGAGGGGGGAAACTAATGAAAAACTGTTTTTT. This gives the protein CASSSRRGETNEKLFF.

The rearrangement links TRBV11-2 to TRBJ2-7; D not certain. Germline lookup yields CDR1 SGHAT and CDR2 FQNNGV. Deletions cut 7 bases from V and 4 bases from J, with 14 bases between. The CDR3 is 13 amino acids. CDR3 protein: CASTTHGRYEQYF. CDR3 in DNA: TGTGCCAGCACCACTCACGGCAGATACGAGCAGTACTTC.

The CDR3 reads CASSVEYGRALRLEAFF. The CDR3 region has the DNA TGTGCCAGCAGCGTAGAATACGGGAGGGCGCTCAGGCTTGAAGCTTTCTTT. This sequence joins TRBV9 and TRBJ1-1; no clear D. In germline, CDR1 is SGDLS, CDR2 YYNGEE. The CDR3 spans 17 residues. Trimming stripped 0 bases from V and 7 bases from J, with 22 bases between.

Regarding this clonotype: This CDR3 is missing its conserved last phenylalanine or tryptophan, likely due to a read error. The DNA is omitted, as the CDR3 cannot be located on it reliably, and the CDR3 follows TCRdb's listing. CDR3 region: CASTPRGQS. The V gene is TRBV7-6, the J gene TRBJ2-6; the table's D call TRBD1 went unverified against the DNA. CDR1 is SGHVS, CDR2 FNYEAQ, per germline. The CDR3 sequence runs 9 residues, both termini included.

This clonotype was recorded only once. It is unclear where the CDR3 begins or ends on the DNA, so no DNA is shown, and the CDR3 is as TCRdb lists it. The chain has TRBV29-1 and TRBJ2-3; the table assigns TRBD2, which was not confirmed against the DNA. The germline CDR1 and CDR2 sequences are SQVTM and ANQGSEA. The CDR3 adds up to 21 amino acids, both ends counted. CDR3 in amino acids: CSVIGTRGEQYFGPGTDTQYF.

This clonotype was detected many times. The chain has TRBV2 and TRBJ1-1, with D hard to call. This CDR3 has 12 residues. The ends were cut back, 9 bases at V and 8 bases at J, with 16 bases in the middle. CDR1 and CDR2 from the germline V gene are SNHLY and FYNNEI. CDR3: CASWREGLEAFF. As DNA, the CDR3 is TGTGCCAGTTGGCGTGAGGGATTAGAAGCTTTCTTT.

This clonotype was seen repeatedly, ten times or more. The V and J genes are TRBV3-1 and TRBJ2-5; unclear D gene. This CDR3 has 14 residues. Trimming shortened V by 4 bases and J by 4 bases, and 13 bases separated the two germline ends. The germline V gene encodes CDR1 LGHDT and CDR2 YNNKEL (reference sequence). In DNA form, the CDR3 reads TGTGCCAGCAGCCCAGGCTTAGTAGTAGAGACCCAGTACTTC. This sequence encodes CASSPGLVVETQYF.

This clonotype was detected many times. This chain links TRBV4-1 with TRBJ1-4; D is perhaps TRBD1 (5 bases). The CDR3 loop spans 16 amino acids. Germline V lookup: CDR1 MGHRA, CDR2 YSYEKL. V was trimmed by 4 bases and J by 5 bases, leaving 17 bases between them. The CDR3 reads CASSPRMLRGNEKLFF. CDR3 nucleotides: TGCGCCAGCAGCCCGCGGATGCTTCGGGGGAATGAAAAACTGTTTTTT.

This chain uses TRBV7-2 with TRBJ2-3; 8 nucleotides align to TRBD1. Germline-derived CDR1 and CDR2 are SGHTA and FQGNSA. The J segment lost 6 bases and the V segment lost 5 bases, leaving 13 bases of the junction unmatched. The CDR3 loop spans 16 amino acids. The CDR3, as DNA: TGTGCCAGCAGCCCCTGGACAGGGAAGGTGGGGGATACGCAGTATTTT. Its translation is CASSPWTGKVGDTQYF.